Sequencing of this T cell receptor (beta chain) was carried out in a study of blood T cell repertoires in COVID-19 (dated by TCRdb to about 2020). About the study as a whole: Collaborator samples came from the United States, Italy and Spain and covered acute and convalescent phases of COVID-19. The material from the prospective study consisted of cDNA or gDNA derived from T cells, B-cell-depleted T cells, or PBMCs. Subjects who had been exposed to COVID-19, were actively infected with it, or had recovered from it provided the deeply sampled blood TCRbeta repertoires that made up the dataset. The repertoires were made available in a free public database intended to serve as a resource for research on the immune response to SARS-CoV-2. The samples were drawn from two sources: the first 160 participants of the ongoing ImmuneRACE study, and 1,000 to 1,500 subjects contributed by 6 global collaborators. Sample metadata almost always included a de-identified subject ID, COVID-19 status, age in years and sex. Where available, HLA class I and class II types were taken from metadata supplied by the sample provider and were not determined by assay-based typing. Overall study results and their limits: How much clinical and demographic metadata was included differed by source and by participant, and the metadata was provided uncurated.

Reading from cysteine to phenylalanine, the CDR3 counts 14 amino acids. Of the read, only the CDR3 DNA is kept; its 42 bases are in frame from base 1. V was cut back by 6 bases and J by 4 bases, leaving a gap of 15 bases between them. Sequences MNHEY (CDR1) and SVGAGI (CDR2) are obtained from the germline V gene. On this clone: There is no known antigen for this receptor. Per-base qualities were not stored, and no clone one base away is much larger.

The immunoSEQ Assay, a bias-controlled multiplex PCR, was used to amplify TCRbeta CDR3 regions from genomic DNA. Processing in the source paper ran as follows. Nucleated cell counts per sample were estimated from amplification of reference gene primers within the assay. Sequence reads were collapsed and filtered to measure the absolute abundance of every unique TCRbeta CDR3 rearrangement. For each sample, productive Simpson clonality was calculated by taking the square root of Simpson's diversity index across productive rearrangements. Not all clones reach the TCRdb copy of this immuneACCESS table, which keeps in-frame sequences only. Checked studies attribute under half of the gap to unresolved V genes and leave the rest unexplained. The DNA was the basis for D and trimming; V, J and clone size are from that table. This sample gives 150,000 to 200,000 clones in total; approximately 81% of them show up just once. The top ten clones comprise approximately 5.4% of the sample.

One collaborating source in Seattle enrolled patients while the patients were actively infected and followed the patients over time throughout the course of disease. The collaborating institutions used their own protocols to collect whole blood in K2EDTA tubes. For TCRbeta analysis, collaborators shipped samples as frozen whole blood, isolated PBMCs, or DNA extracted from either of those sample types. This TCR was sampled from a woman aged 45-65 years with COVID-19, enrolled during active disease. Sequencing input: peripheral blood. The chain uses TRBV6-5 and TRBJ1-1, with the D gene call left open. The DNA reads as follows: TGTGCCAGCAGCAGCTCGGGTGGGAGCACTGAAGCTTTCTTT. Translated, this gives CASSSSGGSTEAFF.